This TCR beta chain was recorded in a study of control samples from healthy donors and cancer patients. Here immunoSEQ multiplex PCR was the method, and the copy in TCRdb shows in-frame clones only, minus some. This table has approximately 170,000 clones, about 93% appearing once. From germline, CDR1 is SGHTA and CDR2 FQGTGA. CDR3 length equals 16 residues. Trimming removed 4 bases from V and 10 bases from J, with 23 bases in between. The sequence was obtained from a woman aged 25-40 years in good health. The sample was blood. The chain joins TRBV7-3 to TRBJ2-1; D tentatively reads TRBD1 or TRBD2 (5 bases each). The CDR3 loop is CASSWGTGAGAGEQFF. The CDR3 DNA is TGTGCCAGCAGCTGGGGGACCGGGGCCGGGGCCGGGGAGCAGTTCTTC.